The present entry profiles one T cell receptor (beta chain) with its context. The antigen it binds to is not known. No clone much larger than this one lies a single base away; base qualities are absent. These data come from a study of T cell responses to AZD1222 COVID-19 vaccine (TCRdb year 2021). For the study in its entirety: A total of approximately 230 trial participants underwent TCR sequencing, of whom some 210 received two doses of AZD1222 and about 25 received two doses of the MenACWY control vaccine. Trial participants were enrolled into age subgroups of 18-55, 56-69 and 70-plus years, which contained around 150, 29 and 61 TCR-sequenced participants, respectively.

In light of the paper, this sample's time point label describes: baseline before first vaccination. What the treatment or condition label conveys for this sample: meningococcal conjugate vaccine given as trial control. The vaccinee samples were drawn from two UK trials, COV001 and COV002, one of which was a single-blind randomized controlled phase 2/3 trial testing AZD1222 (ChAdOx1 nCoV-19) in healthy adults. Trial participant PBMC samples were collected at day 0 and day 28 after the second dose for TCRbeta chain sequencing. Points the paper makes about the study in general: Because no day 14 peak-response samples were available, the repertoires could be characterized only after the peak T cell response. A significant rise in spike-specific TCR breadth and depth was observed after two AZD1222 doses relative to day 0 and relative to MenACWY recipients. The vaccine-associated CD4 TCRs covered the entire spike protein, and the dominant responses fell in regions 160-218 and 743-854. Reportedly, almost half of the unique spike-specific TCRs recognized epitopes lying outside the regions that are mutated in the B.1.351 and B.1.1.7 variants. Participants were mostly white British, with more females than males. The authors suggested clonal diversity may have been underestimated. In the small 56-69-year group, the increase in depth fell short of significance, most likely because of low power. Conclusions about previously exposed vaccinees were limited because only six AZD1222 recipients were SARS-CoV-2 seropositive at baseline.

V loses 4 bases at its end and J loses 1 base; junction bases beyond the gene matches: 4. The germline V gene gives CDR1 as SGHRS and CDR2 as YFSETQ. Including the terminal cysteine and phenylalanine, the CDR3 comprises 14 residues. The sequence is cut down to CDR3 DNA, 42 bases in frame from base 1. The CDR3 regions of human TCRbeta chains were subjected to immunosequencing. Regarding the original processing steps: TCRs in the repertoires were matched against a reference library of SARS-CoV-2-specific TCRs that had been generated with the MIRA antigen-specificity platform. Breadth was defined as the fraction of unique TCRs that were SARS-CoV-2-associated. Depth was defined as the fraction of total T cells that were SARS-CoV-2-associated. Using the MIRA data, every spike-specific TCR was mapped to the spike region that the TCR reacted to and assigned to either a CD4 or a CD8 class. Log10-transformed breadth and depth values were compared by one-way ANOVA with Sidak's multiple comparisons tests. Entries here come from immuneACCESS through TCRdb and include only in-frame sequences with V and J called. Some clones fail to appear in such tables; in the studies checked, an unresolved V gene covers under half of the shortfall, and the cause of the remainder is unknown. The D gene and trimming were derived from the DNA, and the V and J assignments and clone size from that table. This sample is represented by over 150,000 clones; 86% of them were singletons. The ten largest clones represent 5% to 6% of the sample.

The sequenced sample was peripheral blood, obtained on day 0 of MenACWY control vaccination. This TCR was sampled from an adult in good health. The rearranged segments are TRBV5-1 and TRBJ2-5; 7 nucleotides in the junction match TRBD1. This receptor has the CDR3 CASSARDSQETQYF. The sequenced DNA is TGCGCCAGCAGCGCCAGGGACAGCCAAGAGACCCAGTACTTC.